The clone carrying this T cell receptor (beta chain) turned up a few times. The antigen is unknown. A single record per CDR3 protein comes from TCRdb applying MiXCR to the reads. The table has some 400,000 distinct CDR3 sequences, approximately 32% seen once. These data belong to a study of T cell repertoires in cytomegalovirus infection. At the level of the study: Both a matching HLA type and CMV infection were indicated by public TCR beta signatures. The study, taken as a whole, reports: The cumulative frequency of public TCR beta families distinguished individuals who carried CMV together with the relevant HLA. Dominant in the ex vivo response were TCR beta clonotypes restricted by HLA-C and specific for CMV.

The germline V gene encodes CDR1 SGHNT and CDR2 YYREEE (reference sequence). The V end was cut by 4 bases, the J end by 7 bases, with 15 bases between. The CDR3 has 14 amino acids. Sequencing used PBMCs. The rearrangement joins TRBV5-4 to TRBJ2-1, with a possible D match to TRBD2 (6 bases). The receptor comes from a human donor in good health (CMV status not recorded). Some clones in this sample may be carry-over from other donors' samples. The CDR3 spells CASSMGGSPNEQFF. As DNA, the CDR3 is TGTGCCAGCAGCATGGGGGGTAGCCCTAATGAGCAGTTCTTC.